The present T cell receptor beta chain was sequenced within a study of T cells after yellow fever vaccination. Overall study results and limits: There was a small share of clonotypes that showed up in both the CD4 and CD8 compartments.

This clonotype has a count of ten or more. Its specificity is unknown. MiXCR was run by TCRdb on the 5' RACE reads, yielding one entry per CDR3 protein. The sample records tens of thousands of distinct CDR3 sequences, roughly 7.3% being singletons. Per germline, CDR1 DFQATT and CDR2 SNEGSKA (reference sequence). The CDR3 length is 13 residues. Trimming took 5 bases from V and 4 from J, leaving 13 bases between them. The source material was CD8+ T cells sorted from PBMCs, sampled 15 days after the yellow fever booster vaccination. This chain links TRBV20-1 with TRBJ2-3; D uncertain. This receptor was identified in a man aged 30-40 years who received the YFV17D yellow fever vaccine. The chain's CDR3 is CSAGILRADTQYF. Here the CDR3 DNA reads TGCAGTGCTGGGATTCTAAGGGCAGATACGCAGTATTTT.